These T cell receptor beta chains were read from a single sample in a study of T cells in Graves' hyperthyroidism and ophthalmopathy. In TCRdb, the multiplex PCR reads were re-called with MiXCR into one record per CDR3 protein. Here the sample spans a few hundred thousand distinct CDR3 sequences, around 16% being singletons. Sequenced material: blood. The source of these receptors is a woman aged 40 to 50 with Graves' ophthalmopathy. The CDR3 runs from the conserved cysteine through the conserved F or W. D genes are given only for firm matches. Rows give clone size only sometimes, using once, few, many, or a class for an expanded clone.

CDR3: CASSDNTNQPQHF
DNA: TGTGCCAGCAGTGACAACACTAACCAGCCCCAGCATTTT
V: TRBV6-1
J: TRBJ1-5
size: many
D: .

CDR3: CAISATGTASYEQYF
DNA: TGTGCCATCAGTGCAACCGGGACTGCATCCTACGAGCAGTACTTC
V: TRBV10-3
J: TRBJ2-7
size: many
D: .

CDR3: CASSQGRELFF
DNA: TGTGCCAGCAGCCAAGGGAGGGAGCTGTTTTTT
V: TRBV3-1
J: TRBJ2-2
size: few
D: .

CDR3: CASSLGLVYEQYF
DNA: TGTGCCAGCAGCTTAGGGCTGGTCTACGAGCAGTACTTC
V: TRBV11-2
J: TRBJ2-7
size: many
D: .

CDR3: CASSLGGAKQFF
DNA: TGTGCCAGCAGCTTAGGGGGGGCTAAGCAGTTCTTC
V: TRBV11-2
J: TRBJ2-1
size: .
D: .

CDR3: CSAAPPRAGGSARSYTF
DNA: TGCAGTGCTGCACCGCCAAGGGCCGGGGGATCAGCCCGGAGCTACACCTTC
V: TRBV20-1
J: TRBJ1-2
size: few
D: .

CDR3: CASRGSSTGELFF
DNA: TGTGCCAGCAGAGGGAGTAGCACCGGGGAGCTGTTTTTT
V: TRBV12-3/TRBV12-4
J: TRBJ2-2
size: many
D: .

CDR3: CASRRGQFSNQPQHF
DNA: TGTGCCAGCAGAAGAGGACAGTTTAGCAATCAGCCCCAGCATTTT
V: TRBV6-1
J: TRBJ1-5
size: many
D: .

CDR3: CASSFVRARETQYF
DNA: TGTGCCAGCAGTTTTGTCAGGGCCAGGGAGACCCAGTACTTC
V: TRBV28
J: TRBJ2-5
size: many
D: .

CDR3: CASSRSGDRGQGEQFF
DNA: TGCGCCAGCAGCCGTTCCGGGGACAGGGGGCAAGGTGAGCAGTTCTTC
V: TRBV5-1
J: TRBJ2-1
size: many
D: TRBD1

CDR3: CSARLTGDLGYTF
DNA: TGCAGTGCTAGGTTGACAGGAGACCTAGGCTACACCTTC
V: TRBV20-1
J: TRBJ1-2
size: .
D: .

CDR3: CASSLAPVNTEAFF
DNA: TGTGCCAGCAGTTTAGCGCCGGTGAACACTGAAGCTTTCTTT
V: TRBV12-3/TRBV12-4
J: TRBJ1-1
size: many
D: .

CDR3: CSVEGPRDTEAFF
DNA: TGCAGCGTTGAAGGACCGAGGGACACTGAAGCTTTCTTT
V: TRBV29-1
J: TRBJ1-1
size: .
D: .

CDR3: CASSDARTSGSDEQFF
DNA: TGTGCCAGCAGTGATGCCAGGACTAGCGGGAGCGATGAGCAGTTCTTC
V: TRBV2
J: TRBJ2-1
size: many
D: TRBD2

CDR3: CASSFRMRPSYEQYF
DNA: TGTGCCAGCAGCTTCCGTATGAGACCATCCTACGAGCAGTACTTC
V: TRBV5-6
J: TRBJ2-7
size: few
D: .

CDR3: CASSQDLAGAGEQYF
DNA: TGTGCCAGCAGCCAAGACCTAGCGGGAGCTGGGGAGCAGTACTTC
V: TRBV3-1
J: TRBJ2-7
size: many
D: TRBD2

CDR3: CASSPSGSTDTQYF
DNA: TGTGCCAGCAGTCCTAGCGGGAGCACAGATACGCAGTATTTT
V: TRBV5-1
J: TRBJ2-3
size: many
D: TRBD2

CDR3: CASKGSRNTGELFF
DNA: TGTGCCAGCAAGGGATCACGGAACACCGGGGAGCTGTTTTTT
V: TRBV2
J: TRBJ2-2
size: many
D: .

CDR3: CASSLAYGTGKYEQYF
DNA: TGTGCCAGCAGCTTAGCTTACGGGACAGGGAAATACGAGCAGTACTTC
V: TRBV7-2
J: TRBJ2-7
size: many
D: TRBD1

CDR3: CAITQGKGTDTQYF
DNA: TGTGCCATCACACAGGGGAAAGGCACAGATACGCAGTATTTT
V: TRBV10-3
J: TRBJ2-3
size: many
D: TRBD1

CDR3: CASSTDRETDTQYF
DNA: TGTGCCAGCAGTACCGACAGGGAGACAGATACGCAGTATTTT
V: TRBV12-3/TRBV12-4
J: TRBJ2-3
size: many
D: TRBD1

CDR3: CASSFWTGGSYNSPLHF
DNA: TGTGCCAGCAGTTTTTGGACCGGAGGCTCCTATAATTCACCCCTCCACTTT
V: TRBV28
J: TRBJ1-6
size: many
D: .

CDR3: CASMRRLAGEMNEQFF
DNA: TGTGCCAGCATGAGGCGGCTAGCGGGAGAGATGAATGAGCAGTTCTTC
V: TRBV2
J: TRBJ2-1
size: many
D: TRBD2

CDR3: CASKTRQDLDTEAFF
DNA: TGTGCCAGTAAAACGAGACAGGATCTGGACACTGAAGCTTTCTTT
V: TRBV19
J: TRBJ1-1
size: once
D: .

CDR3: CATTGGVQNTEAFF
DNA: TGTGCCACGACGGGGGGCGTACAGAACACTGAAGCTTTCTTT
V: TRBV28
J: TRBJ1-1
size: many
D: .

CDR3: CSAYRESSYNEQFF
DNA: TGCAGTGCTTACCGGGAAAGCTCCTACAATGAGCAGTTCTTC
V: TRBV20-1
J: TRBJ2-1
size: many
D: .

CDR3: CASSASVAGGPNEQFF
DNA: TGTGCCAGCAGCGCCTCCGTAGCGGGGGGGCCCAATGAGCAGTTCTTC
V: TRBV11-2
J: TRBJ2-1
size: many
D: TRBD2

CDR3: CASSEQGGGYTF
DNA: TGTGCCAGCAGTGAGCAGGGAGGTGGCTACACCTTC
V: TRBV2
J: TRBJ1-2
size: many
D: .

CDR3: CASSGGPLNTEAFF
DNA: TGTGCCAGTAGTGGGGGACCGTTGAACACTGAAGCTTTCTTT
V: TRBV19
J: TRBJ1-1
size: .
D: .

CDR3: CASKPGAGTYEQYF
DNA: TGCGCCAGCAAACCCGGGGCGGGGACCTACGAGCAGTACTTC
V: TRBV5-1
J: TRBJ2-7
size: .
D: .

CDR3: CASSSNGGDTEAFF
DNA: TGTGCCAGCTCATCCAACGGTGGCGATACTGAAGCTTTCTTT
V: TRBV18
J: TRBJ1-1
size: many
D: .

CDR3: CAASTSANNEQFF
DNA: TGTGCCGCTTCGACTAGCGCGAACAATGAGCAGTTCTTC
V: TRBV3-1
J: TRBJ2-1
size: few
D: TRBD2

CDR3: CASSVSGGAGELFF
DNA: TGTGCCAGCAGCGTCTCCGGCGGGGCCGGGGAGCTGTTTTTT
V: TRBV7-8
J: TRBJ2-2
size: few
D: .

CDR3: CSVTPGLAGGQETQYF
DNA: TGCAGCGTGACACCTGGACTAGCGGGGGGACAAGAGACCCAGTACTTC
V: TRBV29-1
J: TRBJ2-5
size: many
D: TRBD2

CDR3: CASSSQIWDSNTGELFF
DNA: TGTGCCAGCAGCTCGCAAATCTGGGACAGTAACACCGGGGAGCTGTTTTTT
V: TRBV7-6
J: TRBJ2-2
size: many
D: TRBD1

CDR3: CASRSLWTGGAGYTF
DNA: TGTGCCAGCCGGTCCTTGTGGACAGGGGGCGCTGGCTACACCTTC
V: TRBV28
J: TRBJ1-2
size: few
D: TRBD1

CDR3: CSASLSGAKEGGYTF
DNA: TGCAGTGCTAGTCTGTCAGGGGCCAAAGAGGGTGGCTACACCTTC
V: TRBV20-1
J: TRBJ1-2
size: many
D: .

CDR3: CASSIAGGGTQYF
DNA: TGTGCCAGCAGCATAGCGGGAGGAGGGACCCAGTACTTC
V: TRBV11-2
J: TRBJ2-5
size: many
D: TRBD2

CDR3: CASKPPGLAGATDTQYF
DNA: TGCGCCAGCAAACCTCCCGGGCTAGCGGGGGCCACAGATACGCAGTATTTT
V: TRBV5-1
J: TRBJ2-3
size: many
D: TRBD2

CDR3: CASRQTSGSSYEQYF
DNA: TGTGCCAGCAGACAGACTAGCGGGAGTTCCTACGAGCAGTACTTC
V: TRBV3-1
J: TRBJ2-7
size: many
D: TRBD2

CDR3: CASSLIQGAYGYTF
DNA: TGTGCCAGCAGCTTAATACAGGGGGCCTATGGCTACACCTTC
V: TRBV5-8
J: TRBJ1-2
size: few
D: TRBD1

CDR3: CSVGRQNYGYTF
DNA: TGCAGCGTTGGGAGACAGAACTATGGCTACACCTTC
V: TRBV29-1
J: TRBJ1-2
size: few
D: .

CDR3: CATSRENGGSYEQYF
DNA: TGTGCCACCAGCAGAGAGAACGGGGGCTCCTACGAGCAGTACTTC
V: TRBV15
J: TRBJ2-7
size: many
D: .

CDR3: CARDRGVVVDEQFF
DNA: TGTGCCCGGGACAGGGGGGTCGTCGTGGATGAGCAGTTCTTC
V: TRBV30
J: TRBJ2-1
size: few
D: TRBD1

CDR3: CSARSRDRSWYEQYF
DNA: TGCAGTGCTAGATCGCGGGACAGGAGTTGGTACGAGCAGTACTTC
V: TRBV20-1
J: TRBJ2-7
size: few
D: TRBD1

CDR3: CASSQSRGTPSNQPQHF
DNA: TGTGCCAGCAGTCAATCCCGAGGGACGCCTAGCAATCAGCCCCAGCATTTT
V: TRBV28
J: TRBJ1-5
size: many
D: .

CDR3: CASSSRASDTGELFF
DNA: TGTGCCAGCAGCTCAAGGGCTAGCGACACCGGGGAGCTGTTTTTT
V: TRBV11-2
J: TRBJ2-2
size: .
D: .

CDR3: CASSLIMAASSYNEQFF
DNA: TGTGCCAGCAGTTTAATTATGGCGGCGAGCTCCTACAATGAGCAGTTCTTC
V: TRBV13
J: TRBJ2-1
size: .
D: .

CDR3: CASNPGTLSKTQYF
DNA: TGTGCCAGCAATCCCGGGACTCTCAGTAAGACCCAGTACTTC
V: TRBV12-3/TRBV12-4
J: TRBJ2-5
size: .
D: .

CDR3: CASTGQGPTLGANVLTF
DNA: TGTGCCAGCACGGGACAGGGCCCTACCTTGGGGGCCAACGTCCTGACTTTC
V: TRBV2
J: TRBJ2-6
size: many
D: TRBD1

CDR3: CSAKSGLATNEQFF
DNA: TGCAGTGCTAAATCGGGACTAGCGACAAATGAGCAGTTCTTC
V: TRBV20-1
J: TRBJ2-1
size: .
D: TRBD2

CDR3: CSARAWTSGALNEQFF
DNA: TGCAGTGCTAGAGCATGGACTAGCGGGGCCTTGAATGAGCAGTTCTTC
V: TRBV20-1
J: TRBJ2-1
size: .
D: TRBD2

CDR3: CASRWGLGTEAFF
DNA: TGTGCCAGCAGGTGGGGTCTAGGCACTGAAGCTTTCTTT
V: TRBV27
J: TRBJ1-1
size: many
D: .

CDR3: CASSRTANIQYF
DNA: TGTGCCAGCAGCCGTACAGCAAACATTCAGTACTTC
V: TRBV16
J: TRBJ2-4
size: .
D: .

CDR3: CASSRLAGGKFNEQYF
DNA: TGTGCCAGCTCGCGACTAGCGGGAGGAAAATTCAACGAGCAGTACTTC
V: TRBV11-2
J: TRBJ2-7
size: many
D: TRBD2

CDR3: CATLSTGDETQYF
DNA: TGTGCCACCTTAAGCACAGGGGACGAGACCCAGTACTTC
V: TRBV2
J: TRBJ2-5
size: .
D: TRBD1

CDR3: CSAREEGSGSTEAFF
DNA: TGCAGTGCTCGCGAGGAGGGCTCGGGGAGCACTGAAGCTTTCTTT
V: TRBV20-1
J: TRBJ1-1
size: many
D: .

CDR3: CASSQGTGAYEQYF
DNA: TGTGCCAGCAGCCAAGGGACCGGAGCCTACGAGCAGTACTTC
V: TRBV7-9
J: TRBJ2-7
size: many
D: .

CDR3: CSASGDRASSQPQHF
DNA: TGCAGTGCTAGTGGGGACAGGGCCTCGAGTCAGCCCCAGCATTTT
V: TRBV20-1
J: TRBJ1-5
size: many
D: TRBD1